This T cell receptor (beta chain) was identified in a study of blood T cells in healthy people across ages. Study in general: Capture by template switching was about one barcoded beta molecule per two T cells.

Germline CDR1 SGHRS, CDR2 YFSETQ. This CDR3 region has 12 residues. After removal of 7 bases from V and 5 bases from J, the junction contained 6 bases not matched to a gene. Each donor supplied ten milliliters of peripheral blood. Whenever a sample was processed, at least 7 million PBMCs were isolated. This clonotype has only a few counts. With a J-beta primer mix and a sample-barcoded 5' primer, a second PCR ran roughly 7 to 11 cycles. TCRdb reprocessed the 5' RACE reads with MiXCR, giving one entry per CDR3 protein. The repertoire has 550,000 to 750,000 distinct CDR3 sequences, 21% of them found once; the top ten carry 3.5% to 4%.

The genes are TRBV5-1 and TRBJ2-7; 7 bases agree with TRBD1. The receptor's source is a man in his 70s in good health. The sample taken for sequencing was blood. Written as DNA, the CDR3 is TGCGCCAGCGGCGACAGGGTCCACGAGCAGTACTTC. It specifies CASGDRVHEQYF.